This T cell receptor beta chain was retrieved from a study of shared clonotypes between healthy human individuals (dated by TCRdb to between 2020 and 2021). For the wider study: The cohort comprised two women and a few men aged 18 to 49 years. Per donor, three plates each were used for CD4 naive and CD4 memory, two for CD8 naive, and one for CD8 memory. To estimate repertoire size and how much clonotypes are shared between individuals, the study performed deep sequencing of blood TCR repertoires from 4 to 6 healthy adults. Libraries were prepared and TCR repertoires were sequenced by different laboratories using diverse techniques, in order to increase sequencing depth and limit assay-specific biases. Per donor, leukapheresis produced somewhere between about 0.8 and 9 billion PBMCs. The investigation overall reported the following: Pairwise subsampling indicated that sequencing depth was expected to affect the degree of clonotype sharing among donors. Naive subsets generally had larger estimated clonotype richness than memory subsets did. Rarefaction of sorted-subset datasets indicated incomplete sequencing despite the large sequencing depth. Sharing across a few donors was observed for about 5% of naive CD4, 3.5% of naive CD8, about 2.3% of memory CD4, and around 0.4% of memory CD8 clonotypes. Because the study included only a small number of donors, the genetic and exposure-history diversity represented was limited. Only blood was sampled, and tissue TCR repertoires likely differ from those in blood. Higher generation probabilities were observed for clonotypes shared by all four sorted-subset donors than for non-shared clonotypes.

The cysteine opens and the phenylalanine closes a CDR3 of 11 amino acids. Solely the CDR3 DNA is kept, with 33 bases framed from the first base. V is reduced by 6 bases and J by 3 bases, leaving a spacing of 6 bases between them. CDR1 and CDR2 (SGHDN, FVKESK) derive from the germline V gene. Points on this clone: The antigen this receptor binds is unknown. Base qualities were left out, and no much larger clone turns up one base away.

Using the deep immunoSEQ assay, TCR CDR3 regions were amplified from genomic DNA by multiplex PCR. Extracted genomic DNA from each cell subset was spread evenly across all wells of several immunoSEQ 96-well plates, with each plate serving as a replicate. For sorted subsets, roughly 200 ng of genomic DNA, equivalent to 30,000 or so T cell genomes, went into each replicate PCR. Purified libraries were measured with a Qubit 3.0 fluorometer, size-checked on a Bioanalyzer 2100, and measured again with the KAPA Library Quantification kit. A separate single-read 150-cycle Illumina NextSeq 550 flow cell was used to sequence each immunoSEQ 96-well plate. The study's processing was this. The immunoSEQ output contained only junctional sequences without quality scores, so filtering could not match that applied to full-length reads. Sequences were annotated with PyIR, a Python wrapper for IgBLAST v1.9, using IMGT germline references to assign V/J genes and CDR3. Reads were removed for weak V/J assignments (E-value above 1e-6), missing CDR3, stop codons, out-of-frame junctions, or ambiguous translated residues. V3J clonotypes were defined as sequences sharing an identical inferred V gene, J gene, and CDR3 amino acid sequence. To compute the percentage overlap between repertoires, the number of shared unique clonotypes was divided by the size of the smaller repertoire. Repertoire richness was assessed with RTK rarefaction, the Chao1 estimator, and Recon v2.1 estimates of unobserved clonotypes. OLGA was used to compute generation probabilities for all TCRbeta clonotypes that the gDNA method yielded from a handful of donors. Sourced from immuneACCESS, this table was stored by TCRdb with only in-frame sequences that have V and J called. A share of the clones is absent; for the studies checked, an unresolved V gene accounts for under half, and the remainder has no known explanation. That table gives V, J and clone size, and the DNA gave D and trimming. The sample yields about 2 million clones; roughly 94% were counted once. The ten most abundant clones make up 0.13% of the sample.

Donors were healthy HIV-negative adults with no recently reported acute infections or vaccinations. Every donor was a Caucasian adult living in Nashville, Tennessee, USA. CD4+ T cells were enriched through magnetic negative selection, after which naive cells were positively selected on CD45RA and the remaining negative fraction served as the memory subset. After blood collection by leukapheresis, PBMCs were isolated using Ficoll-Histopaque density gradient centrifugation and then cryopreserved in the vapor phase of liquid nitrogen. Analytical flow cytometry was used to check the purity and quantity of every magnetically sorted T cell population. Genomic DNA was isolated from every sorted fraction and measured by UV absorbance on a Nanodrop 2000c.

Source material: naive CD4+ T cells sorted from blood. This sample's cell subset or site label indicates: CD45RA+ positively selected. Rearrangement joined TRBV14 to TRBJ2-7; the D segment cannot be called with confidence. The sequence was collected from a young man in good health. The DNA sequence is as follows: TGTGCCAGCAGTCGCAGCTACGAGCAGTACTTC. Translated, this gives CASSRSYEQYF.